The 18 T cell receptor beta chains below all came from one sample that was sequenced in a study of beta chain features in type 1 diabetes. The authors reverse transcribed all of the isolated RNA, so sequencing captured expressed TCRB transcripts. Measured with immunoSEQ multiplex PCR; TCRdb has only the in-frame clones, and not every one. The sample gives hundreds of thousands of clones, approximately 12% of which show up once; approximately 0.015% is in the top ten. Input material: naive CD4+ T cells from blood. These receptors originate from a man aged 18-30 years in good health.

The chain carries TRBV5-1 and TRBJ2-7; 9 bases align to TRBD1. V shed 4 bases, J shed 2 bases, and the junction held 10 bases outside the gene matches. CDR3 size: 16 residues. The germline V gene encodes CDR1 SGHRS and CDR2 YFSETQ. CDR3 nucleotide sequence: TGCGCCAGCAGCGAGGTCGTGGGACAGGGTCCCTACGAGCAGTACTTC. It translates to CASSEVVGQGPYEQYF.

This clone was recorded a few times. The junction does not match germline at one end; this may be a read error. Other DNA sequences from this sample encode an identical CDR3 as well. This chain connects TRBV4-2 to TRBJ1-5; D gene uncertain. Germline loops: CDR1 LGHNA, CDR2 YNFKEQ. The CDR3 loop spans 15 amino acids. Here the CDR3 DNA reads TGTGCCAGCAGTCAAGTAGTAGATAGCAATCAGCCCCAGCATTTT. Translating it yields CASSQVVDSNQPQHF.

The chain combines TRBV5-4 with TRBJ2-5; possibly TRBD2 for D (6 bases). CDR1 SGHNT and CDR2 YYREEE come from the germline V gene (reference sequence). V shed 0 bases and J shed 5 bases, with 11 bases lying between them. The CDR3 extends over 14 amino acids. The CDR3 here is CASSLVGGWETQYF. DNA of the CDR3: TGTGCCAGCAGCTTGGTCGGGGGTTGGGAGACCCAGTACTTC.

The CDR3 sequence: CASSVSNSPLHF. The CDR3 DNA sequence: TGTGCCAGCAGCGTCAGTAATTCACCCCTCCACTTT. J is TRBJ1-6 and V is TRBV11-2; no firm D call. Germline V CDR1 and CDR2: SGHAT, FQNNGV. Trimming removed 5 bases at V and 6 bases at J, with 5 bases between. The length of the CDR3 is 12 residues.

The chain joins TRBV6-5 to TRBJ2-7, with D perhaps TRBD1 (6 bases). Deletions cut 6 bases from V and 9 bases from J, with 18 bases between. This CDR3 spans 13 amino acids. CDR1 and CDR2 (germline): MNHEY, SVGAGI. This CDR3 is CASSLQQGPGQYF. The CDR3 coding sequence is TGTGCCAGCAGCCTACAACAGGGCCCAGGGCAGTACTTC.

The gene calls are TRBV7-2 and TRBJ1-2, with 10 bases fitting TRBD1. Germline V gene sequence: CDR1 SGHTA, CDR2 FQGNSA. V trimming: 11 bases; J trimming: 5 bases; junction bases outside the gene matches: 11. There are 14 residues in the CDR3. CDR3 nucleotides: TGTGCCGGGACCCCTGGACAGGGGGATTATGGCTACACCTTC. It specifies CAGTPGQGDYGYTF.

This clone has a handful of counts. The genes are TRBV7-9 and TRBJ1-3, with D maybe TRBD1 (6 bases). The CDR3 is made up of 16 amino acids. The V gene lost 4 bases and the J gene lost 0 bases, with 13 bases spanning the gap. The V gene's germline CDR1 is SEHNR and CDR2 FQNEAQ (reference sequence). CDR3 loop: CASSSRGGPSGNTIYF. The CDR3 DNA follows: TGTGCCAGCAGCTCCCGGGGGGGCCCCTCTGGAAACACCATATATTTT.

The chain recombines TRBV5-6 with TRBJ2-5, with TRBD1 identical over 7 bases. Gene TRBJ2-7 matches the end of the DNA better, so the J call may be wrong. The CDR3 has 14 amino acids. Germline V gene lookup returns CDR1 SGHDT and CDR2 YYEEEE. CDR3 loop: CASSLMTGTYEQYF. CDR3 DNA sequence: TGTGCCAGCAGCTTAATGACAGGGACCTACGAGCAGTACTTC.

The V gene is TRBV18, the J gene TRBJ1-5, with TRBD1 identical over 11 bases. V shed 4 bases and J 1 base; nucleotides not matched to a gene: 3. CDR3 length: 16 residues. The germline gives CDR1 KGHSH, CDR2 LQKENI. CDR3 amino acids: CASSRGQGASNQPQHF. DNA for the CDR3: TGTGCCAGCTCACGAGGACAGGGGGCGAGCAATCAGCCCCAGCATTTT.

The V call is TRBV4-2, the J call TRBJ1-1, with D unresolved. Germline CDR1 reads LGHNA; CDR2 reads YNFKEQ. CDR3 length: 13 amino acids. Deletions cut 0 bases from V and 5 bases from J, with 7 bases between. The CDR3, as DNA: TGTGCCAGCAGCCAAGAGACGCGGACTGAAGCTTTCTTT. It yields the protein CASSQETRTEAFF.

This clone showed up just a few times. The chain has TRBV18 and TRBJ2-7; tentative D call: TRBD1 (6 bases). This CDR3 spans 12 amino acids. The V end lost 4 bases, the J end lost 5 bases, and 9 bases lay between the germline ends. Germline V gene data show CDR1 as KGHSH and CDR2 as LQKENI. The chain's CDR3 is CASSLQGDEQYF. The CDR3 DNA reads as TGTGCCAGCTCACTACAGGGTGACGAGCAGTACTTC.

The rearrangement uses TRBV25-1 and TRBJ2-3; D is perhaps TRBD1 (6 bases). Germline V gene data show CDR1 as MGHDK and CDR2 as SYGVNS. The CDR3 extends over 15 amino acids. Trimming left V 3 bases short and J 2 bases short, with 12 bases between. CDR3 in DNA: TGTGCCAGCAGTGATCCTGGACAGATCACAGATACGCAGTATTTT. It codes for CASSDPGQITDTQYF.

The CDR3 nucleotides are TGTGCCAGCAGCCCGATCGGACAGGGGGCTAACTATGGCTACACCTTC. Residues: CASSPIGQGANYGYTF. The chain joins TRBV9 to TRBJ1-2; 10 nucleotides align to TRBD1. Losses at the gene ends were 4 bases for V and 0 bases for J; bases not matched to a gene: 6. CDR3 length: 16 amino acids. Germline CDR1 SGDLS, CDR2 YYNGEE.

This clone was counted a few times. The chain carries TRBV6-1 and TRBJ2-1, with 10 bases matching TRBD1. Germline CDR1 reads MNHNS; CDR2 reads SASEGT. This CDR3 is 14 amino acids long. Trimming cost V 11 bases and J 5 bases; bases outside gene matches: 9. The CDR3 bases are TGTGCCGCCTTAGGGACAGGGGCCGACAATGAGCAGTTCTTC. Its protein is CAALGTGADNEQFF.

V usage is TRBV7-2 and J usage is TRBJ2-7, with 10 positions matching TRBD2. The CDR3 loop spans 15 amino acids. V lost 5 bases to trimming and J lost 6 bases; unmatched junction nucleotides: 10. Germline CDR1 and CDR2: SGHTA and FQGNSA. CDR3 nucleotides: TGTGCCAGCAGCGCTTCTAGCGGGAGTCTGAGCGAGCAGTACTTC. This gives the protein CASSASSGSLSEQYF.

The chain uses TRBV7-2 and TRBJ1-2; 8 bases are shared with TRBD1. CDR1 is SGHTA, CDR2 FQGNSA, per germline. The V gene end was trimmed by 4 bases and the J gene end by 8 bases; junction bases not matched to a gene: 6. The CDR3 length is 13 residues. CDR3 in DNA: TGTGCCAGCAGCTGGGGACAGGTGGGGGGCTACACCTTC. Amino acids: CASSWGQVGGYTF.

The chain couples TRBV10-3 to TRBJ1-4, with 11 bases aligning to TRBD1. Germline-derived CDR1 and CDR2 are ENHRY and SYGVKD. V was clipped by 5 bases and J by 7 bases; unmatched bases: 3. CDR3 length equals 14 residues. The CDR3 loop is CAISLGTGGEKLFF. In nucleotides, the CDR3 is TGTGCCATCAGTCTCGGGACAGGGGGTGAAAAACTGTTTTTT.

The chain recombines TRBV7-2 with TRBJ2-3; possible D gene TRBD1, 6 bases. V was clipped by 5 bases and J by 6 bases, with 12 bases between them. This CDR3 contains 13 residues. Germline loops: CDR1 SGHTA, CDR2 FQGNSA. The CDR3 sequence is CASSDTGRDTQYF. CDR3 nucleotides: TGTGCCAGCAGCGACACAGGGCGGGATACGCAGTATTTT.